The clone carrying this T cell receptor (beta chain) was seen repeatedly, ten times or more. Antigen specificity is unknown. The data are from a study of CD8 T cells in ankylosing spondylitis. Study conclusions and caveats: Reported data indicate significant enrichment of disease-linked clones within matched ankylosing spondylitis synovial fluid. The study identified a TCR beta motif of roughly eight highly homologous variants that appeared characteristic of ankylosing spondylitis blood.

One entry per CDR3 protein, called by TCRdb with MiXCR from the 5' RACE reads. The table lists about 200,000 distinct CDR3 sequences, 7% to 8% of them singletons. The V gene end was trimmed by 6 bases and the J gene end by 2 bases; junction bases not matched to a gene: 13. The CDR3 is made up of 17 amino acids. The sequencing input was blood, either unsorted or a sorted T cell fraction (not recorded which). The TCR was taken from a male donor with ankylosing spondylitis. V is TRBV12-3 or TRBV12-4 and J is TRBJ2-3; 8 nucleotides match TRBD2. This CDR3 reads CASSQVGRAWDTDTQYF. The CDR3 DNA sequence: TGTGCCAGCAGCCAGGTCGGGAGGGCTTGGGACACAGATACGCAGTATTTT.